A selection of T cell receptor beta chains follows, all from one sample in a study of CD8+ T cells in alopecia areata. Repertoires were generated with immunoSEQ multiplex PCR, while TCRdb's copy carries only in-frame clones and drops some. In the table there are approximately 180,000 clones, almost 65% of which are singletons. The sample was CD4+ T cells sorted from blood, taken at week 0. The receptors come from a human donor with alopecia areata. The CDR3 runs from the conserved cysteine through the conserved F or W. A D gene is named only where the DNA matches it firmly. Expanded clones get a size class; other rows say once, few or many, or leave the size out.

J | D | size | V | DNA | CDR3
TRBJ2-3 | TRBD2 | few | TRBV6-5 | TGTGCCAGCGGAACACGGGGGGGCACAGATACGCAGTATTTT | CASGTRGGTDTQYF
TRBJ1-5 | TRBD1 | few | TRBV5-1 | TGCGCCAGCAGCTTTGGACAGGGGGATCAGCCCCAGCATTTT | CASSFGQGDQPQHF
TRBJ2-6 | - | - | TRBV14 | TGTGCCAGCAGCCCCTGGGGCAGCTACCCCCGTACTGGGGCCAACGTCCTGACTTTC | CASSPWGSYPRTGANVLTF
TRBJ1-2 | - | - | TRBV29-1 | TGCAGCGTTGGGTCGGATTATGGCTACACCTTC | CSVGSDYGYTF
TRBJ2-1 | - | - | TRBV11-3 | TGTGCCAGCAGCTTTGAGGGCACTTGGGGGCAGTTCTTC | CASSFEGTWGQFF
TRBJ2-1 | - | - | TRBV10-3 | TGTGCCATCACCTCCGACGGGCCGACACACAATGAGCAGTTCTTC | CAITSDGPTHNEQFF
TRBJ1-2 | TRBD1 | - | TRBV10-3 | TGTGCCATCAGTGAGCCACAGGGGGGCTATGGCTACACCTTC | CAISEPQGGYGYTF
TRBJ2-3 | - | - | TRBV5-6 | TGTGCCAGCAGCTTGGTACAGGCCACAGATACGCAGTATTTT | CASSLVQATDTQYF
TRBJ1-2 | - | - | TRBV7-2 | TGTGCCAGCAGCTTTACAGGCCGCTACACCTTC | CASSFTGRYTF
TRBJ2-1 | - | - | TRBV30 | TGTGCCTGGAGTGTAATTAGTGGTGAGCAGTTCTTC | CAWSVISGEQFF
TRBJ2-7 | TRBD1 | few | TRBV29-1 | TGCAGCGTTGATTTGCTTGGGGACAGGGAATCGCAGTACTTC | CSVDLLGDRESQYF
TRBJ2-3 | TRBD2 | - | TRBV15 | TGTGCCACCAGCAGAGTGGTCGGGGGGGGCCAATATTTT | CATSRVVGGGQYF
TRBJ1-1 | - | - | TRBV18 | TGTGCCAGCTCACCTGTACAGGGGAACACTGAAGCTTTCTTT | CASSPVQGNTEAFF
TRBJ2-5 | TRBD1 | - | TRBV18 | TGTGCCAGCTCGCCTAACAGGGGAGTGGAGGAGACCCAGTACTTC | CASSPNRGVEETQYF
TRBJ2-1 | - | - | TRBV29-1 | TGCAGCTCACTGTGGGGGACGAATGAGCAGTTCTTC | CSSLWGTNEQFF
TRBJ1-4 | - | - | TRBV7-2 | TGTGCCAGCAGTACAAGACGGGGGAATGAAAAACTGTTTTTT | CASSTRRGNEKLFF
TRBJ2-5 | - | - | TRBV11-2 | TGTGCCAGCAGCTTTACCCAGGAAGAGACCCAGTACTTC | CASSFTQEETQYF
TRBJ2-4 | - | - | TRBV2 | TGTGCCAGCAGTCGACTAGCCAAAAACATTCAGTACTTC | CASSRLAKNIQYF
TRBJ2-6 | - | - | TRBV29-1 | TGCAGCGTTAGTCTGACAGGCTCTGGGGCCAACGTCCTGACTTTC | CSVSLTGSGANVLTF
TRBJ1-1 | - | - | TRBV30 | TGTGCCTGGAGCCGCGGGGGGCTAGCTTTCTTT | CAWSRGGLAFF
TRBJ1-5 | - | - | TRBV4-3 | TGCGCCAGCAGCCAAGGGGGGAATAGCAATCAGCCCCAGCATTTT | CASSQGGNSNQPQHF
TRBJ2-7 | - | - | TRBV2 | TGTGCCAGCAATTGGTCCTACGAGCAGTACTTC | CASNWSYEQYF
TRBJ2-7 | - | - | TRBV5-1 | TGCGCCAGTCAGGACCTAACCTACGAGCAGTACTTC | CASQDLTYEQYF
TRBJ2-6 | - | - | TRBV28 | TGTGCCAGCAGTTTATCCACAGGGAAAGCTGGGGCCAACGTCCTGACTTTC | CASSLSTGKAGANVLTF
TRBJ2-7 | - | - | TRBV30 | TGTGCCTGGAGTGTAGGGGGCGAGCAGTACTTC | CAWSVGGEQYF
TRBJ1-4 | - | few | TRBV4-1 | TGCGCCAGCAGCCAAGACGGGACCTCTAATGAAAAACTGTTTTTT | CASSQDGTSNEKLFF
TRBJ2-1 | TRBD2 | few | TRBV9 | TGTGCCAGCAGCGTAGCTAGCGGGGGGCGAAGCTCCTACAATGAGCAGTTCTTC | CASSVASGGRSSYNEQFF
TRBJ2-3 | TRBD2 | few | TRBV9 | TGTGCCAGCAGCACAAGCGGGACCCTCACAGATACGCAGTATTTT | CASSTSGTLTDTQYF
TRBJ2-1 | - | - | TRBV28 | TGTGCCAGCAGTTCCCTTCGAGGAAATGAGCAGTTCTTC | CASSSLRGNEQFF
TRBJ1-4 | TRBD1 | - | TRBV29-1 | TGCAGCGTCCCAGGACAGGGAGCTAATGAAAAACTGTTTTTT | CSVPGQGANEKLFF
TRBJ1-1 | - | - | TRBV5-1 | TGCGCCAGCAGCTTGCGTGAGGGAGGTAGCACTGAAGCTTTCTTT | CASSLREGGSTEAFF
TRBJ1-5 | TRBD1 | few | TRBV29-1 | TGCAGCGTTGGTGACAGGGGTGGGAGCAATCAGCCCCAGCATTTT | CSVGDRGGSNQPQHF
TRBJ1-1 | - | - | TRBV29-1 | TGCAGCGTCGCCGGGGGGAACACTGAAGCTTTCTTT | CSVAGGNTEAFF
TRBJ2-7 | - | - | TRBV4-2 | TGTGCCAGCAGCCAAGTGGGGGATTCCTACGAGCAGTACTTC | CASSQVGDSYEQYF
TRBJ2-4 | TRBD1 | few | TRBV30 | TGTGCCTGGAGTCCCTCGACAGGGGGGCTTAACATTCAGTACTTC | CAWSPSTGGLNIQYF
TRBJ1-2 | TRBD1 | once | TRBV2 | TGTGCCAGCAGCGATACAGGGGTGGACTATGGCTACACCTTC | CASSDTGVDYGYTF
TRBJ2-7 | TRBD1 | - | TRBV29-1 | TGCAGCGTCGACAGGGGAAGGGGCTACGAGCAGTACTTC | CSVDRGRGYEQYF
TRBJ2-1 | TRBD1 | few | TRBV29-1 | TGCAGCATGGGACAGGGACTCTACAATGAGCAGTTCTTC | CSMGQGLYNEQFF
TRBJ2-5 | TRBD2 | once | TRBV11-2 | TGTGCCAGCAGCTTAGCTCCTGGCCTAGCGGGTCAAGAGACCCAGTACTTC | CASSLAPGLAGQETQYF
TRBJ2-1 | - | - | TRBV5-5 | TGTGCCAGCAGCCGGAACACAGGCAATGAGCAGTTCTTC | CASSRNTGNEQFF
TRBJ1-2 | - | - | TRBV27 | TGTGCCAGCGTCCCCTATGGCGGGTGGAACTATGGCTACACCTTC | CASVPYGGWNYGYTF
TRBJ2-1 | - | - | TRBV29-1 | TGCAGCGTGCTGACAGAAAGCTCCTACAATGAGCAGTTCTTC | CSVLTESSYNEQFF
TRBJ2-4 | - | - | TRBV6-1 | TGTGCCAGCAGGGAGGGGGGTAAGGACATTCAGTACTTC | CASREGGKDIQYF
TRBJ2-7 | TRBD1 | - | TRBV7-8 | TGTGCCAGCAGCTATTCCGGGACAGGGGGTTACGAGCAGTACTTC | CASSYSGTGGYEQYF
TRBJ2-5 | TRBD2 | - | TRBV4-2 | TGTGCCAGCAGCCAAGATCCCCCAGTAGCGGGGGGCAACGCGGCCCAGTACTTC | CASSQDPPVAGGNAAQYF
TRBJ1-1 | - | - | TRBV29-1 | TGCAGCGTCCTACAGGGTGCAGTCACTGAAGCTTTCTTT | CSVLQGAVTEAFF
TRBJ2-2 | TRBD2 | once | TRBV7-2 | TGTGCCAGCAGCTTAGGTCGCGGGGGGACGAACACCGGGGAGCTGTTTTTT | CASSLGRGGTNTGELFF
TRBJ2-3 | TRBD1 | - | TRBV28 | TGTGCCAGCAGTGCGGACAGGGCTCGTGCAGATACGCAGTATTTT | CASSADRARADTQYF